The next 18 T cell receptor beta chains were all read from a single sample in a study of blood T cell repertoires in COVID-19. The data were produced by immunoSEQ multiplex PCR, yet TCRdb's version contains in-frame clones alone and is incomplete. The sample contains roughly 80,000 clones, 90% to 95% of which appear only once. Sequencing was carried out using peripheral blood. The receptors stem from a woman aged 45-65 years in a cohort sampled during active COVID-19.

This chain joins TRBV28 and TRBJ1-1; D unresolved. Germline loops: CDR1 MDHEN, CDR2 SYDVKM. This CDR3 has 12 amino acids. V lost 10 bases and J lost 4, with 13 bases in between. The CDR3 protein is CATRRGGTEAFF. The CDR3 nucleotides read TGTGCCACGAGGCGGGGAGGCACTGAAGCTTTCTTT. The variable domain in full, completed from reference TRBV28 and TRBJ1-1, reads DVKVTQSSRYLVKRTGEKVFLECVQDMDHENMFWYRQDPGLGLRLIYFSYDVKMKEKGDIPEGYSVSREKKERFSLILESASTNQTSMYLCATRRGGTEAFFGQGTRLTVV.

The J gene is TRBJ1-2, the V gene TRBV5-1; the match to TRBD1 covers 7 bases. Germline-derived CDR1 and CDR2 are SGHRS and YFSETQ. This CDR3 contains 13 residues. Trimming took 6 bases from V and 13 from J; bases not matched to a gene: 15. The chain's CDR3 is CASTSWAGGPRTF. DNA for the CDR3: TGCGCCAGCACCTCTTGGGCAGGGGGACCCCGCACCTTC.

The V and J genes are TRBV18 and TRBJ1-4, with 8 bases that match TRBD1. The CDR3 loop spans 15 amino acids. The trim removed 2 bases at V and 5 bases at J, leaving 4 bases unmatched. The germline V gene encodes CDR1 KGHSH and CDR2 LQKENI. CDR3 sequence reads: CASSPATGGNEKLFF. The CDR3 coding sequence is TGTGCCAGCTCACCAGCTACAGGGGGGAATGAAAAACTGTTTTTT.

The chain combines TRBV7-9 with TRBJ2-3; 7 positions agree with TRBD1. The germline CDR1 and CDR2 sequences are SEHNR and FQNEAQ (reference sequence). The J segment lost 2 bases and the V segment lost 4 bases, leaving 6 bases of the junction unmatched. This CDR3 is built from 15 residues. CDR3 region: CASSSLGQYTDTQYF. The DNA of the CDR3 is TGTGCCAGCAGCTCCCTGGGACAGTACACAGATACGCAGTATTTT.

This clone was counted once. The V gene is TRBV19, the J gene TRBJ1-3; TRBD1 might be the D (6 bases). This CDR3 contains 20 residues. The V end lost 0 bases, the J end lost 4 bases, and 25 bases lay between the germline ends. Germline lookup yields CDR1 LNHDA and CDR2 SQIVND (reference sequence). The CDR3 DNA is TGTGCCAGTAGTATAGACCCCCCCTCTCAGGGGACTAAATCCGGAAACACCATATATTTT. Translated, it gives CASSIDPPSQGTKSGNTIYF.

In its sample, this clone was seen once. The rearrangement links TRBV7-6 to TRBJ1-1; D unclear. The CDR3 totals 12 residues. Between the trimmed V and J ends, which lost 5 bases and 1 base, there was a span of 5 bases. Germline values: CDR1 SGHVS, CDR2 FNYEAQ. The CDR3 nucleotides are TGTGCCAGCAGCCCCCAGAACACTGAAGCTTTCTTT. Translating it yields CASSPQNTEAFF. Variable domain in full (rest from reference TRBV7-6 and TRBJ1-1): GAGVSQSPRYKVTKRGQDVALRCDPISGHVSLYWYRQALGQGPEFLTYFNYEAQQDKSGLPNDRFSAERPEGSISTLTIQRTEQRDSAMYRCASSPQNTEAFFGQGTRLTVV.

V is TRBV16 and J is TRBJ2-1; TRBD2 matches at 9 bases. CDR1 and CDR2 from the germline V gene are KGHSY and FQNENV. Trimming at V came to 6 bases and at J to 4 bases, leaving 7 bases not matched to a gene. The CDR3 loop spans 15 amino acids. The CDR3 sequence is CASRQGTSTYNEQFF. The CDR3 coding sequence is TGTGCCAGCAGGCAGGGGACTAGCACTTACAATGAGCAGTTCTTC.

This chain links TRBV3-1 (or the pseudogene TRBV3-2) with TRBJ2-5, with D tentatively TRBD2 (7 bases). Trimming shortened V by 3 bases and J by 1 base, and 15 bases separated the two germline ends. The length of the CDR3 is 16 residues. CDR1 LGHDT and CDR2 YNNKEL come from the germline V gene (reference sequence). The CDR3 sequence is CASSHGGAKFQETQYF. In DNA, the CDR3 is TGTGCCAGCAGCCATGGGGGGGCAAAATTCCAAGAGACCCAGTACTTC.

CDR3 region: CASRQITGTHLNYGYTF. In nucleotides, the CDR3 is TGCGCCAGCCGCCAAATTACAGGGACCCATCTTAACTATGGCTACACCTTC. The chain joins TRBV5-1 to TRBJ1-2; D might be TRBD1 (6 bases). Germline V lookup: CDR1 SGHRS, CDR2 YFSETQ. The CDR3 runs to 17 residues. The germline V and J ends were trimmed by 7 bases and 1 base, with 23 bases remaining between them. The complete variable domain, with remaining parts taken from reference TRBV5-1 and TRBJ1-2, reads KAGVTQTPRYLIKTRGQQVTLSCSPISGHRSVSWYQQTPGQGLQFLFEYFSETQRNKGNFPGRFSGRQFSNSRSEMNVSTLELGDSALYLCASRQITGTHLNYGYTFGSGTRLTVV.

The gene calls are TRBV11-3 and TRBJ2-5, with D possibly matching TRBD2 (5 bases). The germline V and J ends were trimmed by 1 base and 3 bases, with 12 bases remaining between them. The CDR3 length is 15 residues. The germline gives CDR1 SGHNT, CDR2 YENEEA. CDR3 loop: CASSLASSGEETQYF. CDR3 DNA: TGTGCCAGCAGCTTAGCCTCGTCCGGGGAAGAGACCCAGTACTTC. Together with reference TRBV11-3 and TRBJ2-5, the CDR3 gives the full variable domain: EAGVVQSPRYKIIEKKQPVAFWCNPISGHNTLYWYLQNLGQGPELLIRYENEEAVDDSQLPKDRFSAERLKGVDSTLKIQPAELGDSAVYLCASSLASSGEETQYFGPGTRLLVL.

The chain carries TRBV9 and TRBJ1-2; 10 bases agree with TRBD1. V was clipped by 4 bases and J by 7 bases; unmatched bases: 7. The CDR3 has 14 amino acids. CDR1 SGDLS and CDR2 YYNGEE come from the germline V gene. The CDR3 reads CASSSTGGEVGYTF. CDR3 DNA sequence: TGTGCCAGCAGCTCGACAGGGGGCGAGGTTGGCTACACCTTC.

This chain connects TRBV14 to TRBJ1-6; D unclear. The CDR3 loop spans 14 amino acids. Germline lookup yields CDR1 SGHDN and CDR2 FVKESK. V was shortened by 0 bases and J by 3 bases, with 3 bases between the two germline ends. DNA of the CDR3: TGTGCCAGCAGCCAAGAGTACTATAATTCACCCCTCCACTTT. Translation gives CASSQEYYNSPLHF.

J is TRBJ1-5 and V is TRBV6-6, with D possibly TRBD1 on 6 matching bases. CDR1 is MNHNY and CDR2 is SVGAGI in the germline V gene (reference sequence). This CDR3 region has 15 residues. Trimming took off 0 bases at V and 4 bases at J, with 10 bases between the two ends. CDR3: CASSYSGGRNQPQHF. The CDR3, as DNA: TGTGCCAGCAGTTACTCCGGGGGGCGAAATCAGCCCCAGCATTTT.

This rearrangement joins TRBV6-5 to TRBJ1-5; no reliable D call. Germline loops: CDR1 MNHEY, CDR2 SVGAGI. V was clipped by 0 bases and J by 5 bases, with 5 bases between them. The CDR3 consists of 13 residues. This CDR3 is CASSYSRHQPQHF. The CDR3 region has the DNA TGTGCCAGCAGTTACTCGAGGCATCAGCCCCAGCATTTT.

This sequence joins TRBV5-1 and TRBJ2-1; 7 bases map to TRBD1. J was trimmed by 4 bases and V by 4 bases; bases with no gene match: 11. Germline CDR1 is SGHRS and CDR2 is YFSETQ. The CDR3 has 16 residues. The CDR3 DNA is TGCGCCAGCAGCACCCGAACAGGGGCGGTTTACAATGAGCAGTTCTTC. Translation gives CASSTRTGAVYNEQFF.

The rearrangement links TRBV9 to TRBJ2-1; TRBD2 agrees at 10 bases. The V gene's germline CDR1 is SGDLS and CDR2 YYNGEE. The CDR3 totals 18 residues. V gave up 0 bases and J gave up 5 bases; unmatched junction bases: 11. CDR3 DNA: TGTGCCAGCAGCGTAGAATGGACTAGCGGCAATTCGCACAATGAGCAGTTCTTC. The encoded protein is CASSVEWTSGNSHNEQFF.

V gene TRBV4-2 combines with J gene TRBJ1-2, with 8 bases matching TRBD1. The CDR3 sequence is 19 residues long. Germline CDR1 LGHNA, CDR2 YNFKEQ. V dropped 2 bases and J dropped 2; count of bases not matched to a gene: 16. CDR3 in DNA: TGTGCCAGCAGCCAACCCTCCCCGGGACAGGTTAGAAGCAACTATGGCTACACCTTC. This gives the protein CASSQPSPGQVRSNYGYTF.

This clone was counted a few times. This sequence joins TRBV6-4 and TRBJ1-6; 7 nucleotides align to TRBD1. CDR1 is MRHNA, CDR2 SNTAGT, per germline. CDR3 size: 15 residues. The V segment lost 2 bases and the J segment 9 bases; nucleotides outside the gene matches: 7. The DNA of the CDR3 is TGTGCCAGCAGTGACAGAGGGGGCTGGGGTTCACCCCTCCACTTT. This translates into CASSDRGGWGSPLHF.